This T cell receptor (beta chain) is drawn from a study of shared clonotypes between healthy human individuals (dated by TCRdb to the early 2020s). Regarding the research as a whole: The cohort included a few men and a couple of women between 18 and 49 years of age. Per donor, three plates each were used for CD4 naive and CD4 memory, two for CD8 naive, and one for CD8 memory. To estimate repertoire size and how much clonotypes are shared between individuals, the study performed deep sequencing of blood TCR repertoires from five healthy adults. Different laboratories and diverse techniques were used to prepare libraries and sequence TCR repertoires, to increase sequencing depth and limit assay-specific biases. Each donor's leukapheresis produced roughly between roughly 0.9 and 8.9 billion PBMCs. The full study reports these points: The small number of donors limited the genetic and exposure-history diversity represented. Based on pairwise subsampling, the degree of clonotype sharing among donors was expected to be affected by sequencing depth. When a handful of donors were compared, the shared fraction of clonotypes was about 5% for naive CD4, about 4% for naive CD8, roughly 2.3% for memory CD4, and 0.35% to 0.4% for memory CD8. Compared with non-shared clonotypes, the clonotypes found in all four sorted-subset donors had higher generation probabilities. Even with the large sequencing depth, rarefaction of the sorted-subset datasets indicated that sequencing was incomplete. Estimated clonotype richness was generally larger for naive than for memory subsets. Sampling was limited to blood, and TCR repertoires in tissue likely differ from TCR repertoires in blood.

Via the germline V gene, CDR1 is SNHLY and CDR2 FYNNEI. Between the V and J ends, shortened by 2 bases and 1 base respectively, the junction contains 8 bases. From cysteine to phenylalanine, the CDR3 is 14 amino acids long. The retained sequence is limited to the CDR3, 42 bases, with the frame set at the first base. Using the deep immunoSEQ assay, TCR CDR3 regions were amplified from genomic DNA by multiplex PCR. Extracted genomic DNA from each cell subset was distributed evenly across all wells of several immunoSEQ 96-well plates, and each plate was treated as a replicate. For sorted subsets, roughly 200 ng of genomic DNA, equivalent to 25,000 to 35,000 T cell genomes, went into each replicate PCR. Purified libraries were quantified with a Qubit 3.0 fluorometer, sized on a Bioanalyzer 2100, and re-quantified with the KAPA Library Quantification kit. Each immunoSEQ 96-well plate was sequenced on its own single-read 150-cycle Illumina NextSeq 550 flow cell. From the authors' description of their analysis: The immunoSEQ output contained only junctional sequences without quality scores, so filtering could not match that applied to full-length reads. Sequences were annotated with PyIR, a Python wrapper for IgBLAST v1.9, and V/J genes and CDR3 were assigned using IMGT germline references. Reads with weak V/J assignments (E-value above 1e-6), missing CDR3, stop codons, out-of-frame junctions, or ambiguous translated residues were removed. V3J clonotypes were defined as sequences sharing the same inferred V gene, J gene, and CDR3 amino acid sequence. Percentage overlap between repertoires was computed as shared unique clonotypes divided by the size of the smaller repertoire. Richness of each repertoire was evaluated using RTK rarefaction, the Chao1 estimator, and Recon v2.1 estimates of unobserved clonotypes. Generation probabilities were computed with OLGA for all TCRbeta clonotypes obtained by the gDNA method from four donors. TCRdb carries this immuneACCESS record with in-frame sequences only. Its versions omit some clonotypes, under half of them owing to an unresolved V gene in the studies checked, with the rest unexplained. The DNA gave D and trimming, while V, J and clone size come from that table. In all, the sample holds around 2.1 million clones, and about 92% of those were seen once. The ten most abundant clones make up about 1.8% of the sample.

CD8 naive samples consisted of CD45RO-negative cells that were positively selected for CCR7, yielding a CD45RA+CCR7+ population without TemRA cells. The donors were healthy, HIV-negative adults who had no recently reported acute infections or vaccinations. Only Caucasian adults living in Nashville, Tennessee, USA were represented among the donors. Blood was collected by leukapheresis, and PBMCs were isolated by Ficoll-Histopaque density gradient centrifugation and then cryopreserved in liquid nitrogen vapor phase. Analytical flow cytometry was used to check the purity and quantity of each magnetically sorted T cell population. From each sorted fraction, genomic DNA was isolated and quantified by UV absorbance on a Nanodrop 2000c. For this clone: The clone's antigen remains unknown. No base-level quality is on record; no much larger clone is a single base apart.

This chain is built from TRBV2 and TRBJ1-1, with the D gene too uncertain to name. This TCR derives from a man in his late teens or twenties in good health. Some clones in this sample may be carry-over from other donors' samples. Sequencing was performed on naive CD8+ T cells from PBMCs. This specimen's cell subset or site label, per the study, means: CD45RA+CCR7+. The CDR3 region: CASSELDENTEAFF. The bases are TGTGCCAGCAGTGAACTGGACGAGAACACTGAAGCTTTCTTT.